This paragraph covers one T cell receptor (beta chain) sequence. The antigen remains unidentified. This PCR relied on a set of 60 Vbeta primers and 13 Jbeta primers. Original handling: A follow-up analysis tallied tens of millions of unique TCR beta chains, roughly 11 million shared. TCRdb keeps only in-frame clones here, not all; method: immunoSEQ multiplex PCR. The V and J calls and clone size are taken from that table; D and trimming were inferred from the DNA. There are approximately 42,000 clones in the sample; 81% occur only once, and approximately 3% lies in the top ten. Germline V gene sequence: CDR1 LNHDA, CDR2 SQIVND (reference sequence). The CDR3 has 15 amino acids. Trimming at V came to 7 bases and at J to 1 base, leaving 6 bases not matched to a gene. These data are taken from a study of cytomegalovirus exposure and HLA in healthy donors. Study results and limitations: Presence/absence analyses rested on an assumption that sequencing depth was roughly uniform across donors.

Sequencing input: PBMCs. The chain is built from TRBV19 and TRBJ2-7; 11 nucleotides align to TRBD2. The receptor was isolated from a man aged 50-60 years in good health and CMV-seronegative. CDR3 sequence reads: CASTPGTSGSYEQYF. Here the CDR3 DNA reads TGTGCCAGTACTCCCGGGACTAGCGGTTCCTACGAGCAGTACTTC.